These 26 T cell receptor beta chains were all obtained from the same sample, sequenced in a study of blood T cell repertoires in COVID-19. Libraries were prepared by immunoSEQ multiplex PCR; TCRdb keeps only in-frame clonotypes and omits some of them. The table has more than 140,000 clones, approximately 82% seen once. Sequencing was done on a sample of peripheral blood. These receptors came from a woman in her forties or fifties in a cohort sampled during active or convalescent COVID-19.

The chain couples TRBV28 to TRBJ1-5; tentative D call: TRBD1 (5 bases). The CDR3 is made up of 15 amino acids. V dropped 4 bases and J dropped 1 base, with 11 bases sitting between them. Per germline, CDR1 MDHEN and CDR2 SYDVKM. Here the CDR3 DNA reads TGTGCCAGCAGTTCCTCCGGGGGGAGCAATCAGCCCCAGCATTTT. Translating it yields CASSSSGGSNQPQHF.

This chain uses TRBV6-5 with TRBJ1-2; the match to TRBD1 covers 7 bases. The length of the CDR3 is 16 residues. Losses at the gene ends were 4 bases for V and 8 bases for J; bases not matched to a gene: 16. Per germline, CDR1 MNHEY and CDR2 SVGAGI. The CDR3, as DNA: TGTGCCAGCAGTTCGGGCAGGGGGAATTGGGGAGAGGGCTACACCTTC. Its protein product is CASSSGRGNWGEGYTF.

The chain joins TRBV19 to TRBJ1-5, with 9 positions matching TRBD1. The length of the CDR3 is 17 residues. V gave up 5 bases and J gave up 0 bases; unmatched junction bases: 8. Germline CDR1 and CDR2: LNHDA and SQIVND (reference sequence). This chain's CDR3 is CASSLTGTGSSNQPQHF. DNA for the CDR3: TGTGCCAGTAGTTTAACCGGGACAGGGAGTAGCAATCAGCCCCAGCATTTT.

This sequence joins TRBV7-9 and TRBJ1-2; D is unresolved. V was pared by 5 bases and J by 4 bases, with 23 bases between. Germline V gene data show CDR1 as SEHNR and CDR2 as FQNEAQ (reference sequence). This CDR3 is 17 amino acids long. CDR3 sequence (DNA): TGTGCCAGCAGCGTATTAGTGGGCGGGCAGGAGCGCTATGGCTACACCTTC. Encoded protein: CASSVLVGGQERYGYTF.

The chain recombines TRBV6-6 with TRBJ1-3, with D unclear. Germline CDR1 is MNHNY and CDR2 is SVGAGI (reference sequence). V lost 6 bases to trimming and J lost 0 bases, with 12 bases between them. CDR3 size: 15 residues. This CDR3 reads CASRQRSDSGNTIYF. DNA of the CDR3: TGTGCCAGCAGGCAGCGTTCGGACTCTGGAAACACCATATATTTT.

Comments on this clone: The same CDR3 can be traced to other DNA sequences in this sample. The chain employs TRBV3-1 (or the pseudogene TRBV3-2) and TRBJ2-3; TRBD2 matches at 13 bases. The CDR3 has 16 amino acids. Unmatched junction bases numbered 2, after V lost 4 bases and J lost 1 base. Germline assignment: CDR1 LGHDT and CDR2 YNNKEL (reference sequence). The CDR3 DNA follows: TGTGCCAGCAGCCCCGGACTAGCGGGGGGCACAGATACGCAGTATTTT. Protein sequence: CASSPGLAGGTDTQYF.

This rearrangement joins TRBV7-3 to TRBJ1-2; TRBD1 is a possible D gene (5 bases). V lost 5 bases and J 2 bases, leaving 15 bases between the germline ends. Germline V gene data show CDR1 as SGHTA and CDR2 as FQGTGA. This CDR3 region has 15 residues. The CDR3: CASSPTGGGNYGYTF. CDR3 bases: TGTGCCAGCAGCCCCACGGGGGGGGGAAACTATGGCTACACCTTC. Complete variable domain (other parts from reference TRBV7-3 and TRBJ1-2): GAGVSQTPSNKVTEKGKYVELRCDPISGHTALYWYRQSLGQGPEFLIYFQGTGAADDSGLPNDRFFAVRPEGSVSTLKIQRTERGDSAVYLCASSPTGGGNYGYTFGSGTRLTVV.

V and J are TRBV6-5 and TRBJ2-1, with 11 bases matching TRBD2. CDR1 is MNHEY, CDR2 SVGAGI, per germline. The CDR3 contains 15 residues. V shed 10 bases, J shed 6 bases, and the junction held 11 bases outside the gene matches. The CDR3 sequence: CATHPGTSGSNEQFF. The CDR3 DNA sequence: TGTGCCACTCACCCCGGGACTAGCGGTTCCAATGAGCAGTTCTTC.

V usage is TRBV30 and J usage is TRBJ1-4; D gene unclear. Germline V CDR1 and CDR2: GTSNPN, SVGIG (reference sequence). The CDR3 runs 13 residues. The V end lost 2 bases, the J end lost 5 bases, and 9 bases lay between the germline ends. The CDR3 protein is CAWSMAGNEKLFF. CDR3 nucleotide sequence: TGTGCCTGGAGTATGGCGGGAAATGAAAAACTGTTTTTT. Full variable domain (remainder filled in from reference TRBV30 and TRBJ1-4): SQTIHQWPATLVQPVGSPLSLECTVEGTSNPNLYWYRQAAGRGLQLLFYSVGIGQISSEVPQNLSASRPQDRQFILSSKKLLLSDSGFYLCAWSMAGNEKLFFGSGTQLSVL.

This rearrangement joins TRBV15 to TRBJ2-1; D is perhaps TRBD1 (5 bases). The CDR3 totals 17 residues. Germline V CDR1 and CDR2: LNHNV, YYDKDF (reference sequence). Trimming cost V 2 bases and J 2 bases, with 16 bases left between them. The DNA for the CDR3 is TGTGCCACCAGCAGACTTTTTGCGACAGTTGCCTACAATGAGCAGTTCTTC. It codes for CATSRLFATVAYNEQFF.

V usage is TRBV6-5 and J usage is TRBJ1-1; possibly TRBD1 for D (5 bases). Germline V gene sequence: CDR1 MNHEY, CDR2 SVGAGI. The CDR3 covers 13 residues. With 2 bases removed from V and 5 bases from J, the gap between germline ends came to 9 bases. CDR3: CASSYGRGTEAFF. The DNA of the CDR3 is TGTGCCAGCAGTTACGGACGGGGGACTGAAGCTTTCTTT.

V gene TRBV28 combines with J gene TRBJ1-2; D is ambiguous. Germline V gene data show CDR1 as MDHEN and CDR2 as SYDVKM. V was cut by 4 bases and J by 13 bases, with 22 bases left in between. CDR3 length: 14 amino acids. This CDR3 is CASSSTLSGHGRTF. The CDR3 coding sequence is TGTGCCAGCAGTTCAACCCTATCTGGGCATGGGCGCACCTTC.

This chain's CDR3 is CASSLHSGNYGYTF. CDR3 coding DNA: TGTGCCAGCAGCTTACATTCAGGAAACTATGGCTACACCTTC. The J gene is TRBJ1-2, the V gene TRBV7-2, with unresolved D. Germline CDR1 and CDR2: SGHTA and FQGNSA. Trimming cost V 2 bases and J 2 bases, with 9 bases left between them. The CDR3 consists of 14 residues.

This sequence joins TRBV15 and TRBJ2-1; TRBD2 might be the D (5 bases). This CDR3 contains 14 residues. V lost 0 bases and J 9 bases, leaving 12 bases between the germline ends. The germline CDR1 and CDR2 sequences are LNHNV and YYDKDF (reference sequence). CDR3 sequence reads: CATSRDRASSEQFF. Here the CDR3 DNA reads TGTGCCACCAGCAGAGATCGGGCTAGCAGTGAGCAGTTCTTC.

The genes are TRBV30 and TRBJ1-4, with no clear D. The V end lost 8 bases, the J end lost 8 bases, and 18 bases lay between the germline ends. Germline assignment: CDR1 GTSNPN and CDR2 SVGIG (reference sequence). There are 13 residues in the CDR3. The CDR3 loop is CALMADLEEKLFF. CDR3 DNA sequence: TGTGCCCTGATGGCCGACTTGGAGGAAAAACTGTTTTTT.

V usage is TRBV6-5 and J usage is TRBJ2-1, with a possible D match to TRBD1 (6 bases). Germline V gives CDR1 MNHEY, CDR2 SVGAGI. The germline V and J ends were trimmed by 7 bases and 9 bases, with 19 bases remaining between them. The CDR3 loop spans 14 amino acids. The CDR3, as DNA: TGTGCCAGCACTAAAACAGGGATCCGGGGTGAGCAGTTCTTC. It codes for CASTKTGIRGEQFF.

This chain uses TRBV14 with TRBJ2-1; TRBD1 might be the D (5 bases). From germline, CDR1 is SGHDN and CDR2 FVKESK. Trimming removed 6 bases from V and 5 bases from J, with 11 bases in between. The CDR3 length is 13 residues. The CDR3 DNA is TGTGCCAGCAGACAGGACAAGGACAATGAGCAGTTCTTC. Amino acids: CASRQDKDNEQFF.

The CDR3 reads CASSSQVATEAFF. CDR3 DNA sequence: TGTGCCAGCAGCTCACAGGTGGCGACTGAAGCTTTCTTT. The genes are TRBV7-2 and TRBJ1-1; D is perhaps TRBD1 (5 bases). Germline V gene lookup returns CDR1 SGHTA and CDR2 FQGNSA. The CDR3 sequence is 13 residues long. V lost 4 bases and J 5 bases, leaving 11 bases between the germline ends.

The chain has TRBV7-9 and TRBJ2-2; 7 nucleotides line up with TRBD1. Germline CDR1 SEHNR, CDR2 FQNEAQ (reference sequence). V trimming: 6 bases; J trimming: 5 bases; junction bases outside the gene matches: 15. CDR3 length: 17 amino acids. Here the CDR3 reads CASRPSTGAPGTGELFF. CDR3 DNA sequence: TGTGCCAGCAGACCGAGCACAGGGGCCCCGGGGACCGGGGAGCTGTTTTTT.

J is TRBJ1-2 and V is TRBV7-9; a weak D match, TRBD1 (6 bases). The germline CDR1 and CDR2 sequences are SEHNR and FQNEAQ (reference sequence). CDR3 length: 14 residues. Between the trimmed V and J ends, which lost 1 base and 8 bases, there was a span of 14 bases. CDR3 DNA sequence: TGTGCCAGCAGCTTAGATACTCGGGGGGCCGGCTACACCTTC. It yields the protein CASSLDTRGAGYTF.

There are a few counts of this clone. The rearrangement joins TRBV29-1 to TRBJ1-1; D may be TRBD1 (5 bases). The CDR3 covers 10 residues. Germline CDR1 reads SQVTM; CDR2 reads ANQGSEA. V lost 4 bases, J lost 9 bases, and 9 bases lay in between. The chain's CDR3 is CSVVQVKAFF. The CDR3 region has the DNA TGCAGCGTTGTACAGGTTAAAGCTTTCTTT. The entire variable domain, with the rest obtained from reference TRBV29-1 and TRBJ1-1, is as follows: SAVISQKPSRDICQRGTSLTIQCQVDSQVTMMFWYRQQPGQSLTLIATANQGSEATYESGFVIDKFPISRPNLTFSTLTVSNMSPEDSSIYLCSVVQVKAFFGQGTRLTVV.

This clone appeared once. CDR3 DNA: TGTGCCAGCAGTGAAGAGCAGGGGGCGATCCACGAGCAGTACTTC. Translated: CASSEEQGAIHEQYF. V usage is TRBV6-1 and J usage is TRBJ2-7, with TRBD1 matching 8 bases. V was pared by 1 base and J by 5 bases, with 7 bases of the junction left unmatched. Germline lookup yields CDR1 MNHNS and CDR2 SASEGT. The CDR3 totals 15 residues.

This chain joins TRBV24-1 and TRBJ1-2, with TRBD1 matching 9 bases. Trimming removed 7 bases from V and 7 bases from J; junction bases left unmatched: 6. CDR3 length: 13 residues. Germline V gives CDR1 KGHDR, CDR2 SFDVKD. DNA for the CDR3: TGTGCCACCAGGTCGGGACAGGGAAGTGGCTACACCTTC. Protein sequence: CATRSGQGSGYTF.

This clone occurred once. The chain employs TRBV7-2 and TRBJ2-5; 7 positions match TRBD2. The CDR3 covers 15 residues. Germline V gene data show CDR1 as SGHTA and CDR2 as FQGNSA. Trimming cost V 4 bases and J 4 bases; bases outside gene matches: 9. DNA of the CDR3: TGTGCCAGCAGCTCAGTTGGCGGGGGAGGAGAGACCCAGTACTTC. Translating gives CASSSVGGGGETQYF.

V is TRBV5-6 and J is TRBJ2-1; no reliable D call. V lost 0 bases to trimming and J lost 3 bases, with 4 bases between them. In germline, CDR1 is SGHDT, CDR2 YYEEEE. The CDR3 sequence is 13 residues long. The CDR3 reads CASSLGLYNEQFF. The CDR3 DNA reads TGTGCCAGCAGCTTGGGACTCTACAATGAGCAGTTCTTC.

This rearrangement joins TRBV5-1 to TRBJ2-5; weak D call: TRBD2 (6 bases). The germline V and J ends were trimmed by 6 bases and 0 bases, with 15 bases remaining between them. Per germline, CDR1 SGHRS and CDR2 YFSETQ. The CDR3 loop spans 15 amino acids. CDR3 amino acids: CASTRDLGDQETQYF. In DNA, the CDR3 is TGCGCCAGCACCCGGGACTTGGGGGACCAAGAGACCCAGTACTTC.